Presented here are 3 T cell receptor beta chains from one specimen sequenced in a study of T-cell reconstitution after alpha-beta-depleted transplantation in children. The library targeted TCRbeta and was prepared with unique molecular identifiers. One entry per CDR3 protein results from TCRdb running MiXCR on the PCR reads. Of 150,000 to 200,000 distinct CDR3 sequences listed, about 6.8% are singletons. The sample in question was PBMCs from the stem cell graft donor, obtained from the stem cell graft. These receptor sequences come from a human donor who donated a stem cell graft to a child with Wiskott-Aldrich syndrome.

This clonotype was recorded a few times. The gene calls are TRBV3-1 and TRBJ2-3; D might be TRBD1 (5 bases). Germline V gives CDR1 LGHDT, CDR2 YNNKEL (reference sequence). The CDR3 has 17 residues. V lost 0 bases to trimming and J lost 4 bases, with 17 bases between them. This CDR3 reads CASSQDLGRKAADTQYF. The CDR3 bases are TGTGCCAGCAGCCAAGATCTGGGGCGTAAGGCGGCAGATACGCAGTATTTT.

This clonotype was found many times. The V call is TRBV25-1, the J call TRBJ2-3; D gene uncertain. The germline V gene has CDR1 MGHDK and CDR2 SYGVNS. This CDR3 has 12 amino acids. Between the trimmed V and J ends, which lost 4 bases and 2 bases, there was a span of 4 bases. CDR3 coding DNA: TGTGCCAGCAGTGCTGACACAGATACGCAGTATTTT. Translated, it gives CASSADTDTQYF.

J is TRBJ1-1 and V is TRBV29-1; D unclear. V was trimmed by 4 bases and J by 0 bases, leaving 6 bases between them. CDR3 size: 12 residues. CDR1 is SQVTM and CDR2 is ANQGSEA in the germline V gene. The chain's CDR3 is CSVGSLNTEAFF. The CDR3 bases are TGCAGCGTTGGGTCGCTGAACACTGAAGCTTTCTTT.